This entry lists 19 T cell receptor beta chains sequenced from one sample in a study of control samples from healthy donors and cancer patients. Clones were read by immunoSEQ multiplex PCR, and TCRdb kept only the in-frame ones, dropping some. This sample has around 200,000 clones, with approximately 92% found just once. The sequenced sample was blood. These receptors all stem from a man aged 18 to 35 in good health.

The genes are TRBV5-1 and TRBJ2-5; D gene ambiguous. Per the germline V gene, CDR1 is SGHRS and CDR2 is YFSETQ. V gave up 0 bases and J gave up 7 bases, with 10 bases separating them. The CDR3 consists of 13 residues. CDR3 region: CASSLGGMATQYF. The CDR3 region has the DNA TGCGCCAGCAGCTTGGGGGGAATGGCGACCCAGTACTTC.

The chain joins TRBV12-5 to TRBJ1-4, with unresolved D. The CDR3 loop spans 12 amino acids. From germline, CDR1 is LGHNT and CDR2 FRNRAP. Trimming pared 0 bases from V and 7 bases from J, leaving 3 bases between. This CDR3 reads CASGLVREKLFF. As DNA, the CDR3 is TGTGCTAGTGGTTTGGTACGTGAAAAACTGTTTTTT.

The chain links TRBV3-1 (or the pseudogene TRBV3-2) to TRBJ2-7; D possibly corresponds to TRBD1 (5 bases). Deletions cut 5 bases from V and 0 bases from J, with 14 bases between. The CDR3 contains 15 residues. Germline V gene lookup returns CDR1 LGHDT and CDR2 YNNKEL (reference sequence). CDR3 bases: TGTGCCAGCAGCAGGTCTTTTACAGGCTCCTACGAGCAGTACTTC. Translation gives CASSRSFTGSYEQYF.

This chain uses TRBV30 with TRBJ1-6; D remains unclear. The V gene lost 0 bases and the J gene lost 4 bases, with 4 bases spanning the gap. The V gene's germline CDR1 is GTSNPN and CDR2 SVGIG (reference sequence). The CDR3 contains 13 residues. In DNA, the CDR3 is TGTGCCTGGAGTGTACGGTATAATTCACCCCTCCACTTT. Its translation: CAWSVRYNSPLHF.

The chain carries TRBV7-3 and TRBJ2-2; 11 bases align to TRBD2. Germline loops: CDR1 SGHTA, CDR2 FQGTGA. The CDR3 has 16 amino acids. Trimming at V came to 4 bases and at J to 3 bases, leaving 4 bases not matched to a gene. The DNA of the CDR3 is TGTGCCAGCAGCTCTGGACTAGCGGGCCACACCGGGGAGCTGTTTTTT. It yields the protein CASSSGLAGHTGELFF.

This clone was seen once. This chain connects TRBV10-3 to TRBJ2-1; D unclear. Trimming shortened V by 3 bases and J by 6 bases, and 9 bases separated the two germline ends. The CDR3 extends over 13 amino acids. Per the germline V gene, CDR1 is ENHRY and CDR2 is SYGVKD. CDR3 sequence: CAISELGRNEQFF. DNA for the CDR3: TGTGCCATCAGTGAACTTGGGCGCAATGAGCAGTTCTTC.

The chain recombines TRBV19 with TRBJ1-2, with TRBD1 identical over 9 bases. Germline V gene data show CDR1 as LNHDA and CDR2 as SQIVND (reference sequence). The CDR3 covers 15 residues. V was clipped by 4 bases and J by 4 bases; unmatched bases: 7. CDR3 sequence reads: CASSRGQGLIYGYTF. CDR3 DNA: TGTGCCAGTAGTAGAGGACAGGGGCTAATCTATGGCTACACCTTC.

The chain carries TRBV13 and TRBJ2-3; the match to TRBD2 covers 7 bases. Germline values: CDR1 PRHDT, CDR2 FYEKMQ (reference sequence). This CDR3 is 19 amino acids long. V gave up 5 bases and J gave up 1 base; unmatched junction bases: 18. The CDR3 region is CASSLRGGVGSHGTDTQYF. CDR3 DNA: TGTGCCAGCAGCCTTCGCGGGGGTGTGGGCTCTCATGGCACAGATACGCAGTATTTT.

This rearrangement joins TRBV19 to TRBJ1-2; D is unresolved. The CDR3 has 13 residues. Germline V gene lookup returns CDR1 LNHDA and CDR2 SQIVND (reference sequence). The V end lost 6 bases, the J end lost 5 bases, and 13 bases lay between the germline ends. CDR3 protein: CASSPREGYGYTF. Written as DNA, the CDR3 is TGTGCCAGTAGCCCAAGGGAGGGTTATGGCTACACCTTC.

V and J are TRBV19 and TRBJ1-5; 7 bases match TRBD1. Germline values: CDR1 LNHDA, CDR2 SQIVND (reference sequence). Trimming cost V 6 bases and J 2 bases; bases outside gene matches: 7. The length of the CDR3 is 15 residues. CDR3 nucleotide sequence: TGTGCCAGTAGGGGCAGGGGGGAACGCAATCAGCCCCAGCATTTT. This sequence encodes CASRGRGERNQPQHF.

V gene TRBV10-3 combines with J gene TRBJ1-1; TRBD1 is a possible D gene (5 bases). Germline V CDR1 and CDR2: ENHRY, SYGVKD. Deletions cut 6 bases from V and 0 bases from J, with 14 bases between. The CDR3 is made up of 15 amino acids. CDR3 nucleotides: TGTGCCATCAGCGGGACCCCTGTAATGAACACTGAAGCTTTCTTT. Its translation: CAISGTPVMNTEAFF.

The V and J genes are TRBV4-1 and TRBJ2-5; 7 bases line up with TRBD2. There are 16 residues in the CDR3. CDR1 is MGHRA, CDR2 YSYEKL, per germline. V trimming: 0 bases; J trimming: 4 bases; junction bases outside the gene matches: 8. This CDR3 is CASSQEMTGGRETQYF. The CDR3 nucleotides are TGCGCCAGCAGCCAAGAGATGACGGGGGGAAGAGAGACCCAGTACTTC.

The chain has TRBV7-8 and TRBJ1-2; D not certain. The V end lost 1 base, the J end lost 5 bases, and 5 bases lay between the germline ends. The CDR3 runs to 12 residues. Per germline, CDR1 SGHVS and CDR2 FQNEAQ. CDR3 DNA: TGTGCCAGCAGCTTAGTGGGATATGGCTACACCTTC. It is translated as CASSLVGYGYTF.

This CDR3 is CASSPQGTVGTANYGYTF. CDR3 DNA: TGTGCCAGCTCACCTCAGGGGACGGTGGGAACTGCTAACTATGGCTACACCTTC. V and J are TRBV18 and TRBJ1-2; possible D gene TRBD1, 6 bases. The CDR3 extends over 18 amino acids. The germline V and J ends were trimmed by 3 bases and 0 bases, with 20 bases remaining between them. CDR1 is KGHSH and CDR2 is LQKENI in the germline V gene.

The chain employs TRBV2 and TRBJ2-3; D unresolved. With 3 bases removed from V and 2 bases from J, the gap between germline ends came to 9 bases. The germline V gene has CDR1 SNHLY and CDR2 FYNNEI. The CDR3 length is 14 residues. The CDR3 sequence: CASSDAAITDTQYF. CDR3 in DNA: TGTGCCAGCAGTGACGCCGCCATCACAGATACGCAGTATTTT.

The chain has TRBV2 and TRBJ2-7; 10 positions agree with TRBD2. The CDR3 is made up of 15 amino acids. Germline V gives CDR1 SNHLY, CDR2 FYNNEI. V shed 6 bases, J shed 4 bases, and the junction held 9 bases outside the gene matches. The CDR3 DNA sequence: TGTGCCAGCAGGGAGTCGAGCGGGGGGGCATACGAGCAGTACTTC. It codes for CASRESSGGAYEQYF.

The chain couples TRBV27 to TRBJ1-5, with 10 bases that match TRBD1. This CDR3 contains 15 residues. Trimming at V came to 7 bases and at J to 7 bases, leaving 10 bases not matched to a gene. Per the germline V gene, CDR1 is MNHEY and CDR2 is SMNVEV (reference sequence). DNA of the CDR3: TGTGCCAGCAAGGCGACAGGGGGCGCAAGCCAGCCCCAGCATTTT. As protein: CASKATGGASQPQHF.

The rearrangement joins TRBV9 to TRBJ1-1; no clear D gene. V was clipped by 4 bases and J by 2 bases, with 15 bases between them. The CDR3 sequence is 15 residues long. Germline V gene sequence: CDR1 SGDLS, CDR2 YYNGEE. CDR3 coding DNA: TGTGCCAGCAGCCCCCAAGTACTCGGAAACACTGAAGCTTTCTTT. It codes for CASSPQVLGNTEAFF.

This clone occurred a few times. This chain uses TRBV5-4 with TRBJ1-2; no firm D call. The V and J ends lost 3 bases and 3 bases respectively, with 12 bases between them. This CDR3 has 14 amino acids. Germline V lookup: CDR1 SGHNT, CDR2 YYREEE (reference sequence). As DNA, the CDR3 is TGTGCCAGCAGCTCGGTAGATGGGGACTATGGCTACACCTTC. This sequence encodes CASSSVDGDYGYTF.